The clone carrying this TCR beta chain was seen at least ten times. What it binds is not known. The CDR3 is 15 amino acids. Germline CDR1 and CDR2: MGHRA and YSYEKL. Unmatched junction bases numbered 5, after V lost 0 bases and J lost 5 bases. The sample is drawn from a study of T cells after yellow fever vaccination. The TCR cDNA carried a universal primer site and UMIs from 5'RACE template switching. TCRdb re-called the 5' RACE reads with MiXCR, one entry per CDR3 protein. This table has 250,000 or so distinct CDR3 sequences, 3.6% appearing once. Findings and limits, study-wide: It was the secondary response that reached its peak faster, day 5 versus 15, but it was weaker.

Sequences were derived from PBMCs, sampled 15 days after the yellow fever booster vaccination. The J gene is TRBJ1-1, the V gene TRBV4-1, with 8 nucleotides matching TRBD1. This clonotype was obtained from a man younger than 35 who received the YFV17D yellow fever vaccine. This CDR3 is CASSQDPGGITEAFF. The DNA for the CDR3 is TGCGCCAGCAGCCAAGACCCAGGGGGCATAACTGAAGCTTTCTTT.